This TCR beta chain was found in a study of identical twins. Points from the study as a whole: Within monozygotic twins, out-of-frame TCR alpha sharing was underestimated by the models.

This clonotype came up a few times. Antigen: not known. CDR3 length equals 15 residues. Deletions cut 4 bases from V and 3 bases from J, with 15 bases between. The germline V gene has CDR1 ENHRY and CDR2 SYGVKD. cDNA carried unique molecular identifiers, and a universal primer site was added by template switching. MiXCR was run by TCRdb on the 5' RACE reads, yielding one entry per CDR3 protein. The sample lists under 450,000 distinct CDR3 sequences, less than 20% occurring once. Donors were all healthy Caucasians. The chain employs TRBV10-3 and TRBJ1-2, with D maybe TRBD1 (6 bases). The TCR comes from a man aged 45-60 years in good health. Input material: naive T cells sorted from blood. The DNA for the CDR3 is TGTGCCATCAGTGGTTTGGGGGGGGCTCACTATGGCTACACCTTC. Translating gives CAISGLGGAHYGYTF.